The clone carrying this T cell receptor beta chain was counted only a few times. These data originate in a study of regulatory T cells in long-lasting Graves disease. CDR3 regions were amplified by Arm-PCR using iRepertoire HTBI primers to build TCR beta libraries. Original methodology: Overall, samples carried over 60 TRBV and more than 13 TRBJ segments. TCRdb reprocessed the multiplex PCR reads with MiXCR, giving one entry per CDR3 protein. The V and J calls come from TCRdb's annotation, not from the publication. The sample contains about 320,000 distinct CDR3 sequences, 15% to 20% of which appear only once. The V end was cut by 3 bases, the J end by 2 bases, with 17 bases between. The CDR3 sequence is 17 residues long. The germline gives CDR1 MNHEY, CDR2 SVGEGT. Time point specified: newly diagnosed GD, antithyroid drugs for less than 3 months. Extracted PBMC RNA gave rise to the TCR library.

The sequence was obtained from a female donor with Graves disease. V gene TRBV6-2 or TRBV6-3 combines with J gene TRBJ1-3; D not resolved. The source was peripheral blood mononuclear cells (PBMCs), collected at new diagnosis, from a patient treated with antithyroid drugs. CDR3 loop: CASSYTNSWTPGNTIYF. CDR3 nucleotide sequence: TGTGCCAGCAGTTATACCAACTCGTGGACGCCTGGAAACACCATATATTTT.